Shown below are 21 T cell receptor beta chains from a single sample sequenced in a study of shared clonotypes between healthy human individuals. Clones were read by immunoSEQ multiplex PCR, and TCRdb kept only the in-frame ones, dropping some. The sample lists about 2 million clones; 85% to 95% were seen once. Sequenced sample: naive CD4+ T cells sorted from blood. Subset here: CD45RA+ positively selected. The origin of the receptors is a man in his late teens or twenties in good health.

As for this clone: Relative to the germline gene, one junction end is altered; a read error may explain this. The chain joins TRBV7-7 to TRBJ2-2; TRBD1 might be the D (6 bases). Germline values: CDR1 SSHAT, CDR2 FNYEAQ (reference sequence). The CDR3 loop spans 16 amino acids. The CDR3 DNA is TGTGCTAGCAGCTTGAACCCGACAGGAGCGGCCGGGGAGCTGTTTTTT. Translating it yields CASSLNPTGAAGELFF.

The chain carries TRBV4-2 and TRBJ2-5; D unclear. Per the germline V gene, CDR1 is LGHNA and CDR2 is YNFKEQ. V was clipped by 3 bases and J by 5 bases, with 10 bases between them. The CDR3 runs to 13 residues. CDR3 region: CASSQELRETQYF. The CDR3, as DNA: TGTGCCAGCAGCCAGGAGCTGCGGGAGACCCAGTACTTC.

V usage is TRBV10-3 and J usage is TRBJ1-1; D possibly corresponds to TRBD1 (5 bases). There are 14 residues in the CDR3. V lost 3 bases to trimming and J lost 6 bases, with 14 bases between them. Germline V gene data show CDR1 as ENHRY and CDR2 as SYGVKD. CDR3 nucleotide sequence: TGTGCCATCAGTGACCTCTTGACAGAGGCTGAAGCTTTCTTT. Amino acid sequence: CAISDLLTEAEAFF.

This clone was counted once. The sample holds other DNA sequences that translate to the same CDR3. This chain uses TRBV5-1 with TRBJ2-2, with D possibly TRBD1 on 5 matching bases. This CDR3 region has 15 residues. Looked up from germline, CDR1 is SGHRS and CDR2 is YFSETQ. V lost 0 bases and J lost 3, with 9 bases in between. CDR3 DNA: TGCGCCAGCAGCTTGGGGCAGGGTTACACCGGGGAGCTGTTTTTT. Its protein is CASSLGQGYTGELFF.

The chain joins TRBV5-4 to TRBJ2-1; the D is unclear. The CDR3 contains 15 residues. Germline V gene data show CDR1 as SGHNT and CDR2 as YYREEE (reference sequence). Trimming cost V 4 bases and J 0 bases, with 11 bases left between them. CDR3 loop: CASSVTQSSYNEQFF. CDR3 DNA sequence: TGTGCCAGCAGCGTGACACAGAGCTCCTACAATGAGCAGTTCTTC.

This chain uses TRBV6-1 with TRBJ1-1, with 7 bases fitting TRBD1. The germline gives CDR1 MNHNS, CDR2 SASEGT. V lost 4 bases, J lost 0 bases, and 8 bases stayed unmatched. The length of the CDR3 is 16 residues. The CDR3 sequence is CASSVRDSFMNTEAFF. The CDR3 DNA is TGTGCCAGCAGTGTACGGGACAGCTTCATGAACACTGAAGCTTTCTTT.

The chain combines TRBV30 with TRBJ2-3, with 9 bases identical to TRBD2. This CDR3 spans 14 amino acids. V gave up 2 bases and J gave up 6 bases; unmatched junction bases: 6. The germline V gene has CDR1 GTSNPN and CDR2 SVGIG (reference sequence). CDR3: CAWSLAGGLDTQYF. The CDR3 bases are TGTGCCTGGAGTCTTGCGGGGGGGTTGGATACGCAGTATTTT.

CDR3 loop: CASSESGFGYNEQFF. The CDR3, as DNA: TGTGCCAGCAGTGAATCCGGGTTCGGGTACAATGAGCAGTTCTTC. This sequence joins TRBV2 and TRBJ2-1; no clear D gene. The CDR3 runs to 15 residues. V was cut by 2 bases and J by 4 bases, with 12 bases left in between. Germline-derived CDR1 and CDR2 are SNHLY and FYNNEI.

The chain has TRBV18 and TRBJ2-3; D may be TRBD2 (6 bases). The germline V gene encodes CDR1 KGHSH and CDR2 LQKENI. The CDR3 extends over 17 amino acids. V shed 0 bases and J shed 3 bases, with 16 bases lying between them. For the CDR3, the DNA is TGTGCCAGCTCACCACCCGGCGGTGGAGGGATAACAGATACGCAGTATTTT. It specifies CASSPPGGGGITDTQYF.

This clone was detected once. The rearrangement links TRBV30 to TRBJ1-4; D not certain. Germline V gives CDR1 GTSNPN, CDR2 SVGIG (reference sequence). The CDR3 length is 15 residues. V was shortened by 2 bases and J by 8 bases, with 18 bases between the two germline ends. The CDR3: CAWSLRRTGREKLFF. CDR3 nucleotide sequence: TGTGCCTGGAGTCTTCGACGGACTGGGAGAGAAAAACTGTTTTTT.

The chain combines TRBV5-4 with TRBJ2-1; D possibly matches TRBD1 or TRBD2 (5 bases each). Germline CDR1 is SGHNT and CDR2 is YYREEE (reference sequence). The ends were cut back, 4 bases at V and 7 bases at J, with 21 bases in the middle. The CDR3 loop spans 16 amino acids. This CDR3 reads CASSPGASWEWNEQFF. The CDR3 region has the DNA TGTGCCAGCAGCCCTGGGGCTAGCTGGGAGTGGAATGAGCAGTTCTTC.

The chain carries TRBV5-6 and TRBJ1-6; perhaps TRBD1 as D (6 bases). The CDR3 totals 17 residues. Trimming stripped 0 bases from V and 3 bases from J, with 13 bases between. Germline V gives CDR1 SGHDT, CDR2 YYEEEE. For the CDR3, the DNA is TGTGCCAGCAGCTTGGCCCGGACAGATTTCTATAATTCACCCCTCCACTTT. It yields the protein CASSLARTDFYNSPLHF.

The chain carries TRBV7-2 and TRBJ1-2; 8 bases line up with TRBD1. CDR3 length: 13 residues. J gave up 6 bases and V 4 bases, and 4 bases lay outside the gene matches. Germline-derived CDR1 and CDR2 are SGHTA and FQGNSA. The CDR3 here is CASSSRDRHGYTF. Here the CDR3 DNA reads TGTGCCAGCAGCTCCCGGGACAGGCATGGCTACACCTTC.

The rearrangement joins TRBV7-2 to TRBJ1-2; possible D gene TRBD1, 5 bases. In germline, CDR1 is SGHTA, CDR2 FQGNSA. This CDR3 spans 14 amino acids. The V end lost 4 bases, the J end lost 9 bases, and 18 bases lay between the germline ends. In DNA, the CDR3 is TGTGCCAGCAGCTCCCCCACAGGTTCTTACAGCTACACCTTC. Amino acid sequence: CASSSPTGSYSYTF.

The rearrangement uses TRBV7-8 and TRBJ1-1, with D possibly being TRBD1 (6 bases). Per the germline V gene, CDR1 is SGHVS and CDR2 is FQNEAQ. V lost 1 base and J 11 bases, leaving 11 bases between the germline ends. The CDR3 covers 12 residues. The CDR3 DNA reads TGTGCCAGCAGCTTAGTATCAGGGGTGGCTTTCTTT. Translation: CASSLVSGVAFF.

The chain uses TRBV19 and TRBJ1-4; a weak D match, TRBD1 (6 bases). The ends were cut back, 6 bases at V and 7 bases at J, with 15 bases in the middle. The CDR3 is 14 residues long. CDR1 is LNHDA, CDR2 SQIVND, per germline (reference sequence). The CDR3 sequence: CASRMGGVSEKLFF. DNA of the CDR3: TGTGCCAGTAGAATGGGGGGCGTCTCTGAAAAACTGTTTTTT.

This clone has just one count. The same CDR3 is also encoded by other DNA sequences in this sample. In DNA form, the CDR3 reads TGTGCCAGCAGTGAAGCGCTTCGGGGTGATGGCTACACCTTC. Translation: CASSEALRGDGYTF. The chain couples TRBV6-1 to TRBJ1-2; D unresolved. This CDR3 has 14 amino acids. Trimming shortened V by 0 bases and J by 6 bases, and 11 bases separated the two germline ends. The germline CDR1 and CDR2 sequences are MNHNS and SASEGT.

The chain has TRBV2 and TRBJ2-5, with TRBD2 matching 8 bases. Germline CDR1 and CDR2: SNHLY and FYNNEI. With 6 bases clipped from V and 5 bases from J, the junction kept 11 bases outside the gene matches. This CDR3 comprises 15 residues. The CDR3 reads CASSPGTPGGETQYF. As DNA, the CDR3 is TGTGCCAGCAGCCCCGGGACACCGGGAGGGGAGACCCAGTACTTC.

As DNA, the CDR3 is TGTGCCAGCAGTGACGGACAGGGGTACGAGCAGTACTTC. It is translated as CASSDGQGYEQYF. The chain employs TRBV2 and TRBJ2-7, with 9 positions matching TRBD1. Unmatched junction bases numbered 1, after V lost 3 bases and J lost 4 bases. Germline CDR1 SNHLY, CDR2 FYNNEI. The CDR3 spans 13 residues. The full variable domain, its missing parts supplied by reference TRBV2 and TRBJ2-7, is EPEVTQTPSHQVTQMGQEVILRCVPISNHLYFYWYRQILGQKVEFLVSFYNNEISEKSEIFDDQFSVERPDGSNFTLKIRSTKLEDSAMYFCASSDGQGYEQYFGPGTRLTVT.

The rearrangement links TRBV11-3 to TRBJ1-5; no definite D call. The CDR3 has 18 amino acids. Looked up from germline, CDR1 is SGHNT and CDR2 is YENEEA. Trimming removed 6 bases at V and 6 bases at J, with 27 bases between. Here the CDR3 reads CASRLRRALMVPIQPQHF. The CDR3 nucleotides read TGTGCCAGCAGACTTCGCCGGGCCCTAATGGTGCCGATTCAGCCCCAGCATTTT. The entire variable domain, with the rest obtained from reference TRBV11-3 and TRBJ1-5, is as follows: EAGVVQSPRYKIIEKKQPVAFWCNPISGHNTLYWYLQNLGQGPELLIRYENEEAVDDSQLPKDRFSAERLKGVDSTLKIQPAELGDSAVYLCASRLRRALMVPIQPQHFGDGTRLSIL.

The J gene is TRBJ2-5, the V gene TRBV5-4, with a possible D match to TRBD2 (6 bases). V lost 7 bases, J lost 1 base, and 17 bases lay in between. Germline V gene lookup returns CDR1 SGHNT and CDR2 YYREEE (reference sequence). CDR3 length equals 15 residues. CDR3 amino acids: CASGPWRGPQETQYF. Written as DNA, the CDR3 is TGTGCCAGCGGTCCGTGGCGGGGTCCCCAAGAGACCCAGTACTTC. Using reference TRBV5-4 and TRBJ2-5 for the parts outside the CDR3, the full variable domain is ETGVTQSPTHLIKTRGQQVTLRCSSQSGHNTVSWYQQALGQGPQFIFQYYREEENGRGNFPPRFSGLQFPNYSSELNVNALELDDSALYLCASGPWRGPQETQYFGPGTRLLVL.